Below are 5 T cell receptor beta chains sequenced from a single sample in a study of blood T cells in healthy people across ages. A sample-barcoded 5' primer and a J-beta primer mix were used in a second PCR of about 6 to 11 cycles. TCRdb re-analysed the 5' RACE reads in MiXCR, keeping a single row per CDR3 protein. The table includes about 640,000 distinct CDR3 sequences, about 53% detected once. Specimen: blood. The receptors come from a man aged 60-69 years in good health.

This clonotype turned up a few times. This chain joins TRBV5-1 and TRBJ2-5, with TRBD1 matching 8 bases. The ends lost 1 base at V and 4 bases at J; junction bases unmatched: 6. This CDR3 is 15 amino acids long. The V gene's germline CDR1 is SGHRS and CDR2 YFSETQ. The CDR3 DNA reads TGCGCCAGCAGCTTGAATCAGGGGGCGAGAGAGACCCAGTACTTC. Translated: CASSLNQGARETQYF.

This chain connects TRBV12-3 or TRBV12-4 to TRBJ1-1; 9 bases map to TRBD1. The CDR3 has 14 amino acids. V trimming: 5 bases; J trimming: 5 bases; junction bases outside the gene matches: 6. The CDR3 reads CASSPQGAFTEAFF. CDR3 sequence (DNA): TGTGCCAGCAGTCCACAGGGGGCGTTTACTGAAGCTTTCTTT.

The CDR3 is CSATQFGGDESWETQYF. Here the CDR3 DNA reads TGCAGTGCTACCCAATTCGGGGGAGACGAGTCTTGGGAGACCCAGTACTTC. V usage is TRBV20-1 and J usage is TRBJ2-5, with a possible D match to TRBD2 (6 bases). The CDR3 sequence is 17 residues long. Trimming left V 4 bases short and J 5 bases short, with 26 bases between. From germline, CDR1 is DFQATT and CDR2 SNEGSKA (reference sequence).

J is TRBJ1-2 and V is TRBV6-1; 10 bases agree with TRBD1. After removal of 5 bases from V and 5 bases from J, the junction contained 8 bases not matched to a gene. In germline, CDR1 is MNHNS, CDR2 SASEGT. The CDR3 totals 15 residues. The CDR3 is CASSKDRGIPYGYTF. The CDR3 bases are TGTGCCAGCAGTAAGGACAGGGGGATACCTTATGGCTACACCTTC.

The chain links TRBV9 to TRBJ2-1; 7 bases agree with TRBD1. The CDR3 is 14 amino acids. Trimming removed 0 bases from V and 5 bases from J; junction bases left unmatched: 2. Germline V gene data show CDR1 as SGDLS and CDR2 as YYNGEE. CDR3: CASSVGGQDNEQFF. In DNA, the CDR3 is TGTGCCAGCAGCGTAGGCGGACAGGACAATGAGCAGTTCTTC.